This T cell receptor beta chain stems from a study of CD8 T cells in ankylosing spondylitis. Study findings and constraints: Among TCR beta sequences, a motif of roughly 8 highly homologous variants appeared characteristic of ankylosing spondylitis blood. Significant enrichment of disease-linked clones was reportedly seen in matched ankylosing spondylitis synovial fluid.

TCRdb fed the 5' RACE reads into MiXCR, producing one record per CDR3 protein. The table has over 700,000 distinct CDR3 sequences, 15% to 20% seen once. In the case of this clonotype: As yet, its antigen is unknown.

V lost 1 base to trimming and J lost 1 base; unmatched junction nucleotides: 5. This CDR3 region has 17 residues. Germline loops: CDR1 SGHRS, CDR2 YFSETQ. The material sequenced was blood, either unsorted or a sorted T cell fraction (not recorded which). This receptor was obtained from a male donor with ankylosing spondylitis. V and J are TRBV5-1 and TRBJ2-6; 7 bases map to TRBD2. CDR3 coding DNA: TGCGCCAGCAGCTTGACGGGACTAATGTCTGGGGCCAACGTCCTGACTTTC. Translation gives CASSLTGLMSGANVLTF.